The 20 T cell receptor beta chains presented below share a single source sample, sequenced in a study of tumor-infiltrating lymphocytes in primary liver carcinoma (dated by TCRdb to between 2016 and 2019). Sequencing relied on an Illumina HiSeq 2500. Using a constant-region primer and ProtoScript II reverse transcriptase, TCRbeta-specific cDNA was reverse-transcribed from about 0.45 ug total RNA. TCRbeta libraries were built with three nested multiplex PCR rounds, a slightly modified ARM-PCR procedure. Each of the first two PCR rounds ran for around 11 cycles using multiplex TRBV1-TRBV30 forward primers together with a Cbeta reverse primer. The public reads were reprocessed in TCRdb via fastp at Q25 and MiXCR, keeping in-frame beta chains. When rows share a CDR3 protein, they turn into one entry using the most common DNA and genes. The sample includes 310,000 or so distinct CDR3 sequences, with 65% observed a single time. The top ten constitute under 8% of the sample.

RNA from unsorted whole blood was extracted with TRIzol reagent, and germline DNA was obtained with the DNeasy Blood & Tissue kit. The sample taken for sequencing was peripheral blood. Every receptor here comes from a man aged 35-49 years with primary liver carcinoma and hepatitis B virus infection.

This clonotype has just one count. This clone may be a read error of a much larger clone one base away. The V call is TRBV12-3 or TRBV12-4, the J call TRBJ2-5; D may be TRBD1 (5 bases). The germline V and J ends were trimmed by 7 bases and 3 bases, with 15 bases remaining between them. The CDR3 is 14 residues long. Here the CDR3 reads CASIEAGIKETQYF. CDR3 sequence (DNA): TGTGCCAGCATAGAGGCAGGGATAAAAGAGACCCAGTACTTC.

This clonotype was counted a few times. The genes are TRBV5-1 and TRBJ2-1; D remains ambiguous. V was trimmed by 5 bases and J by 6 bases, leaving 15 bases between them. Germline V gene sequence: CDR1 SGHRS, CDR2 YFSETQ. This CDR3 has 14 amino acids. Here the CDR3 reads CASSGVSLGNEQFF. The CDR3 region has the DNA TGCGCCAGCAGTGGCGTTTCCCTCGGCAATGAGCAGTTCTTC.

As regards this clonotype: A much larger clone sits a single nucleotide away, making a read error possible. This CDR3 reads CVSNWAAGGLQIYNEQFF. The DNA of the CDR3 is TGTGTCAGCAATTGGGCGGCAGGGGGCCTTCAGATTTACAATGAGCAGTTCTTC. The V gene is TRBV5-6, the J gene TRBJ2-1; 8 bases match TRBD1. Germline lookup yields CDR1 SGHDT and CDR2 YYEEEE. The CDR3 spans 18 residues.

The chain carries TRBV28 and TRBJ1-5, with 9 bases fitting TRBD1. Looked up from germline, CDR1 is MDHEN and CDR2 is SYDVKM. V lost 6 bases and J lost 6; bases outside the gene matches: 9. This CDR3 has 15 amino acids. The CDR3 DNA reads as TGTGCCAGCAGCTGGGGACAGGGCATGGGTCAGCCCCAGCATTTT. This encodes CASSWGQGMGQPQHF.

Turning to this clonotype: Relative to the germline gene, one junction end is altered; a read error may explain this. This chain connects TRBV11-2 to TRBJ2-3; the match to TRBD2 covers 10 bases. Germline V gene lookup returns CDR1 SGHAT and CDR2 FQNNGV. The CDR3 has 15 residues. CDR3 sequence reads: CTSSWTSGLVDTQYF. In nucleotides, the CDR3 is TGTACCAGCAGCTGGACTAGCGGATTGGTAGATACACAGTATTTT.

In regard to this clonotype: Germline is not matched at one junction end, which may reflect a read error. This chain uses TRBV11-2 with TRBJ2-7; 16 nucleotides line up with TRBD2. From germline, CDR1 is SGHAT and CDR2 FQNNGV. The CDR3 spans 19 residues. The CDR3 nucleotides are TGTGTCAGCAGCCCCGGCGGGACTAGCGGGAGGGCCTTGTCCTATGAGCAGTACTTC. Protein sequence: CVSSPGGTSGRALSYEQYF.

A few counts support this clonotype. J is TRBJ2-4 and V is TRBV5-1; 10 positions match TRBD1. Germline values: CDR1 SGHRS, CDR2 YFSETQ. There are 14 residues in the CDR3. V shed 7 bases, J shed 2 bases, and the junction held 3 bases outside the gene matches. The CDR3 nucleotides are TGCGCCAGCGGGACAGGGGTCTCCAAAAACATTCAGTACTTC. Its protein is CASGTGVSKNIQYF.

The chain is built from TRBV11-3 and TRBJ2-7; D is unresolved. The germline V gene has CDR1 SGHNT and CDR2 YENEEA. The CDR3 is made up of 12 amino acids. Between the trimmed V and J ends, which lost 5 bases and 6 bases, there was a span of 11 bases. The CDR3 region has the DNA TGTGCCAGCAGCGTGCATGGATTCGAGCAGTACTTC. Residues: CASSVHGFEQYF.

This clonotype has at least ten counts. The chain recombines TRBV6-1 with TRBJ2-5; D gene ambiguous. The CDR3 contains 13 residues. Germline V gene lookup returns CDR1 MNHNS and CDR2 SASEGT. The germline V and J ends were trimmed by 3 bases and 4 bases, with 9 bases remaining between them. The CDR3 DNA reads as TGTGCCAGCAGTGATCTGTGGGGAGAGACCCAGTACTTC. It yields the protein CASSDLWGETQYF.

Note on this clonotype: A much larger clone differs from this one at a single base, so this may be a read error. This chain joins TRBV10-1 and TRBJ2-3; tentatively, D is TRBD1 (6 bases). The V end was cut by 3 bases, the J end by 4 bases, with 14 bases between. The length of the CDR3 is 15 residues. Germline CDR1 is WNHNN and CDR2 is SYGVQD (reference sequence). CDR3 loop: CASSERQEGSDTQYF. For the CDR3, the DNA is TGCGCCAGCAGTGAACGACAGGAAGGTTCAGATACGCAGTATTTT.

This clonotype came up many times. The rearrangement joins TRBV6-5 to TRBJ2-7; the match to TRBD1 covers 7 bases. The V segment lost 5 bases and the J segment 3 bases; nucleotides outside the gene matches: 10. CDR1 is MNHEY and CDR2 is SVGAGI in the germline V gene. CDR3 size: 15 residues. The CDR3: CASSPTWDRLYEQYF. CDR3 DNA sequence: TGTGCCAGCAGTCCTACTTGGGACAGACTCTACGAGCAGTACTTC.

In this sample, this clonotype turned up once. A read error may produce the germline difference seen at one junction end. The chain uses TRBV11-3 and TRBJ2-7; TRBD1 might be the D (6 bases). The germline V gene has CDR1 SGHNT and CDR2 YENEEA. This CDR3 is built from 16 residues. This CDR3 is CASGQDLTGTSYEHYF. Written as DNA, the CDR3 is TGTGCCAGCGGCCAAGATCTAACAGGGACCTCCTACGAGCATTACTTC.

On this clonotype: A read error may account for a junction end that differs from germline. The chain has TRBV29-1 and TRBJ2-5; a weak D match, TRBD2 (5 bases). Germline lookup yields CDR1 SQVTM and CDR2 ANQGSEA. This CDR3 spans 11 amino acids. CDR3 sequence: CSVVQAETRYF. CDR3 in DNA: TGCAGCGTAGTCCAAGCGGAGACCCGGTACTTC.

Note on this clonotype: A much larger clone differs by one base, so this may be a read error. CDR3 residues: CASSDLSSGRVGKEQFF. CDR3 nucleotide sequence: TGTGCCAGCAGTGATCTTTCTAGCGGGAGGGTTGGCAAAGAGCAGTTCTTC. V is TRBV6-2 or TRBV6-3 and J is TRBJ2-1; the match to TRBD2 covers 12 bases. Per germline, CDR1 MNHEY and CDR2 SVGEGT. The CDR3 contains 17 residues. Trimming removed 5 bases from V and 10 bases from J; junction bases left unmatched: 15.

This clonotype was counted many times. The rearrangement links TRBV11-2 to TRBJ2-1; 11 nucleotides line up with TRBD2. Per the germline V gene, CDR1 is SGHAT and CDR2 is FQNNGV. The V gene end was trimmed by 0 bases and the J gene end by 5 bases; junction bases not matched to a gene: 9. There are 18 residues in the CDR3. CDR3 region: CASSLDSGRARSHNEQFF. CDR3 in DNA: TGTGCCAGCAGCTTAGATAGCGGGAGGGCACGTTCCCACAATGAGCAGTTCTTC.

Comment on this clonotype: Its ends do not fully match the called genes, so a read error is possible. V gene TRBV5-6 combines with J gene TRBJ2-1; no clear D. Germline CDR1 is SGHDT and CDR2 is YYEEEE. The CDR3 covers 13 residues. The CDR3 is CTSSRVVVNEQFF. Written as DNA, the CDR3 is TGTACCAGCAGCCGGGTGGTGGTCAATGAGCAGTTCTTC.

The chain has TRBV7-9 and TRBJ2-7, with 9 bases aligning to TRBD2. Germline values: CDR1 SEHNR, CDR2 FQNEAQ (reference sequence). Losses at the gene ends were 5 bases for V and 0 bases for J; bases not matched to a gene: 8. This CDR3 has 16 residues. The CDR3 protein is CASSPPTSGYSYEQYF. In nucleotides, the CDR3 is TGTGCCAGCAGCCCGCCGACTAGCGGCTACTCCTACGAGCAGTACTTC.

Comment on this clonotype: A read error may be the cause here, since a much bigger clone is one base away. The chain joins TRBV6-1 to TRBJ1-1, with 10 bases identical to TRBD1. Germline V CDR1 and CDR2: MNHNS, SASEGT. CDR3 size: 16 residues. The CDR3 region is CAISYRTGGSYTEAFF. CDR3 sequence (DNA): TGTGCCATCAGTTATCGGACAGGGGGTTCCTACACTGAAGCTTTCTTT.

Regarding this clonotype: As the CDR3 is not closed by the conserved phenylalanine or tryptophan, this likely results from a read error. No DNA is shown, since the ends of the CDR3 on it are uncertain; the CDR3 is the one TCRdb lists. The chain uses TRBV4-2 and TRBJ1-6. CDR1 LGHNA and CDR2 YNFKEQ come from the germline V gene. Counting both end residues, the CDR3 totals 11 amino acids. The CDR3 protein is CASSQDSPLHS.

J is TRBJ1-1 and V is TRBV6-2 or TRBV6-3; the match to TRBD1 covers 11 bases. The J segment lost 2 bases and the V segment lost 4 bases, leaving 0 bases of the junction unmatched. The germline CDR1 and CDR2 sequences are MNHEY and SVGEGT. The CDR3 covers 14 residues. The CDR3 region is CASSWTGGNTEAFF. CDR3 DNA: TGTGCCAGCAGTTGGACAGGGGGCAACACTGAAGCTTTCTTT.